These 19 T cell receptor beta chains were sequenced from one sample in a study of blood T cell repertoires in COVID-19. This table comes from immunoSEQ multiplex PCR, and its TCRdb copy is limited to in-frame clones, with some not included. Altogether approximately 350,000 clones are present, under 95% being singletons, with the ten largest covering 2.5% to 4%. The sample consisted of peripheral blood. The source of these receptors is a woman under 30 who had recovered from COVID-19.

Here the CDR3 reads CASRGDRGPLETQYF. The DNA of the CDR3 is TGTGCCAGCAGGGGGGACAGGGGGCCGCTGGAGACCCAGTACTTC. This chain connects TRBV7-9 to TRBJ2-5; 12 nucleotides align to TRBD1. This CDR3 has 15 amino acids. The germline V gene encodes CDR1 SEHNR and CDR2 FQNEAQ (reference sequence). The junction had 7 bases not matched to a gene; V was cut back by 6 bases and J by 5 bases.

This chain connects TRBV6-5 to TRBJ2-3; D uncertain. V was trimmed by 1 base and J by 8 bases, leaving 10 bases between them. Germline CDR1 reads MNHEY; CDR2 reads SVGAGI. The length of the CDR3 is 13 residues. The CDR3 bases are TGTGCCAGCAGTTACTTGGCTAGTGGTACGCAGTATTTT. It encodes CASSYLASGTQYF.

V is TRBV29-1 and J is TRBJ1-1; D is unresolved. V gave up 5 bases and J gave up 1 base, with 14 bases separating them. Germline V lookup: CDR1 SQVTM, CDR2 ANQGSEA. This CDR3 contains 14 residues. The CDR3, as DNA: TGCAGCGTTCCCGGACGGGGAACGAACACTGAAGCTTTCTTT. Protein sequence: CSVPGRGTNTEAFF.

The chain employs TRBV12-3 or TRBV12-4 and TRBJ1-1; D is uncertain. The CDR3 sequence is 13 residues long. Trimming left V 7 bases short and J 8 bases short, with 17 bases between. The CDR3 here is CASTPRGAVEAFF. The CDR3 nucleotides read TGTGCCAGCACCCCCCGAGGTGCGGTGGAAGCTTTCTTT.

The chain uses TRBV18 and TRBJ1-5; 8 nucleotides match TRBD1. Looked up from germline, CDR1 is KGHSH and CDR2 is LQKENI. Trimming removed 6 bases from V and 6 bases from J; junction bases left unmatched: 10. The CDR3 spans 15 residues. The CDR3 loop is CASSRDRRIGQPQHF. CDR3 coding DNA: TGTGCCAGCTCTCGGGACAGGCGAATAGGTCAGCCCCAGCATTTT.

The rearrangement joins TRBV6-6 to TRBJ2-2; no definite D call. Germline values: CDR1 MNHNY, CDR2 SVGAGI (reference sequence). The CDR3 is made up of 15 amino acids. V was trimmed by 0 bases and J by 1 base, leaving 6 bases between them. DNA of the CDR3: TGTGCCAGCAGTTACTCGTCTAGGAACACCGGGGAGCTGTTTTTT. Its translation: CASSYSSRNTGELFF.

V usage is TRBV3-1 (or the pseudogene TRBV3-2) and J usage is TRBJ1-1; the D gene is possibly TRBD1 (6 bases). The V end lost 5 bases, the J end lost 6 bases, and 16 bases lay between the germline ends. CDR1 is LGHDT and CDR2 is YNNKEL in the germline V gene (reference sequence). This CDR3 has 14 amino acids. The CDR3 loop is CASSYGQLIAEAFF. The CDR3 DNA is TGTGCCAGCAGCTACGGACAGTTGATCGCTGAAGCTTTCTTT.

The J gene is TRBJ1-2, the V gene TRBV5-5; a possible D gene is TRBD1 (5 bases). Germline V lookup: CDR1 SGHKS, CDR2 YYEKEE (reference sequence). Deletions cut 4 bases from V and 1 base from J, with 11 bases between. The CDR3 is 14 amino acids. The CDR3 DNA reads TGTGCCAGCAGCCCGGGGACTGATAACTATGGCTACACCTTC. It yields the protein CASSPGTDNYGYTF.

The V call is TRBV3-1 (or the pseudogene TRBV3-2), the J call TRBJ1-1, with D perhaps TRBD1 (5 bases). Trimming took off 6 bases at V and 4 bases at J, with 12 bases between the two ends. The length of the CDR3 is 13 residues. The germline V gene encodes CDR1 LGHDT and CDR2 YNNKEL (reference sequence). CDR3 bases: TGTGCCAGCAGTCCAGACAGTTCCACTGAAGCTTTCTTT. Amino acids: CASSPDSSTEAFF.

The DNA of the CDR3 is TGTGCCAGCAGTCGACAGGGCAAGGTCCCTGAAGCTTTCTTT. Translating it yields CASSRQGKVPEAFF. The J gene is TRBJ1-1, the V gene TRBV3-1 (or the pseudogene TRBV3-2); TRBD1 agrees at 7 bases. V was pared by 6 bases and J by 6 bases, with 10 bases of the junction left unmatched. Germline V lookup: CDR1 LGHDT, CDR2 YNNKEL (reference sequence). This CDR3 is 14 amino acids long.

J is TRBJ2-5 and V is TRBV20-1, with TRBD2 identical over 7 bases. The CDR3 has 12 amino acids. The V gene's germline CDR1 is DFQATT and CDR2 SNEGSKA (reference sequence). Unmatched junction bases numbered 4, after V lost 3 bases and J lost 6 bases. This chain's CDR3 is CSASLGRKTQYF. The DNA of the CDR3 is TGCAGTGCTAGTCTCGGGAGGAAGACCCAGTACTTC.

The rearrangement uses TRBV24-1 and TRBJ2-3; tentatively, D is TRBD1 (6 bases). The V gene lost 4 bases and the J gene lost 0 bases, with 13 bases spanning the gap. The CDR3 has 16 residues. CDR1 KGHDR and CDR2 SFDVKD come from the germline V gene. As DNA, the CDR3 is TGTGCCACCAGTGACCCGAGGACAGCTAGCACAGATACGCAGTATTTT. It is translated as CATSDPRTASTDTQYF.

The chain recombines TRBV20-1 with TRBJ1-4; the D gene is possibly TRBD1 (5 bases). The CDR3 sequence is 14 residues long. The germline V and J ends were trimmed by 3 bases and 10 bases, with 18 bases remaining between them. Germline V gives CDR1 DFQATT, CDR2 SNEGSKA (reference sequence). In DNA, the CDR3 is TGCAGTGCTAGTTTACCGGAGCAGGGCGGAAAACTGTTTTTT. Protein product: CSASLPEQGGKLFF.

This sequence joins TRBV7-2 and TRBJ1-3; TRBD1 might be the D (5 bases). This CDR3 has 14 residues. Germline V gene data show CDR1 as SGHTA and CDR2 as FQGNSA. The ends were cut back, 4 bases at V and 1 base at J, with 8 bases in the middle. CDR3 nucleotide sequence: TGTGCCAGCAGCTATAGGGGATCTGGAAACACCATATATTTT. It encodes CASSYRGSGNTIYF.

V gene TRBV30 combines with J gene TRBJ1-4; 7 nucleotides align to TRBD1. Germline-derived CDR1 and CDR2 are GTSNPN and SVGIG (reference sequence). This CDR3 spans 13 amino acids. V dropped 2 bases and J dropped 10; count of bases not matched to a gene: 7. CDR3 residues: CAWSIQGSGKLFF. CDR3 bases: TGTGCCTGGAGTATACAGGGGAGCGGAAAACTGTTTTTT. Full variable domain (outside the CDR3, taken from reference TRBV30 and TRBJ1-4): SQTIHQWPATLVQPVGSPLSLECTVEGTSNPNLYWYRQAAGRGLQLLFYSVGIGQISSEVPQNLSASRPQDRQFILSSKKLLLSDSGFYLCAWSIQGSGKLFFGSGTQLSVL.

The chain recombines TRBV6-2 or TRBV6-3 with TRBJ2-6; 9 nucleotides align to TRBD2. CDR1 is MNHEY, CDR2 SVGEGT, per germline. This CDR3 comprises 18 residues. Trimming cost V 6 bases and J 0 bases; bases outside gene matches: 9. CDR3 DNA: TGTGCCAGCAGCCGTGCCCTAGCGGGGCACTCTGGGGCCAACGTCCTGACTTTC. This encodes CASSRALAGHSGANVLTF.

The V gene is TRBV10-2, the J gene TRBJ1-2; perhaps TRBD1 as D (6 bases). V was cut by 8 bases and J by 5 bases, with 18 bases left in between. Germline V lookup: CDR1 WSHSY, CDR2 SAAADI. The CDR3 spans 14 residues. In DNA form, the CDR3 reads TGCGCCAGCGGCACAGGGTCGACTGGGTATGGCTACACCTTC. This encodes CASGTGSTGYGYTF.

The chain uses TRBV11-2 and TRBJ1-5; 8 bases map to TRBD1. This CDR3 has 15 residues. J gave up 6 bases and V 2 bases, and 6 bases lay outside the gene matches. Germline CDR1 SGHAT, CDR2 FQNNGV. CDR3 sequence reads: CASSLNRGGGQPQHF. CDR3 nucleotide sequence: TGTGCCAGCAGCTTAAACAGGGGGGGTGGTCAGCCCCAGCATTTT.

The chain is built from TRBV19 and TRBJ2-1; 7 nucleotides line up with TRBD2. The CDR3 covers 15 residues. Germline V lookup: CDR1 LNHDA, CDR2 SQIVND (reference sequence). J gave up 0 bases and V 4 bases, and 3 bases lay outside the gene matches. CDR3 coding DNA: TGTGCCAGTAGTAGAGGGACTAACTCCTACAATGAGCAGTTCTTC. Translation gives CASSRGTNSYNEQFF.